This TCR beta chain was captured in a study of T-cell memory formation after mild COVID-19. Study results and limitations: What remained unconfirmed was the SARS-CoV-2 specificity of second-wave clones peaking on day 37.

One entry per CDR3 protein, called by TCRdb with MiXCR from the 5' RACE reads. The data show 250,000 to 300,000 distinct CDR3 sequences, around 15% seen once. Points on this clonotype: The antigen remains unidentified.

Deletions cut 4 bases from V and 7 bases from J, with 14 bases between. The CDR3 contains 15 residues. CDR1 is MRHNA, CDR2 SNTAGT, per germline. Sequencing used PBMCs or a T cell subset sorted from them (not recorded which). The V call is TRBV6-4, the J call TRBJ1-6; the D gene is possibly TRBD1 (5 bases). The sequence came from a man younger than 30 who had mild COVID-19 (a few samples of this study predate the infection). Cell type and time point are not known. CDR3 loop: CASSAGHLGNSPLHF. The CDR3 DNA reads as TGTGCCAGCAGTGCCGGACACCTAGGCAATTCACCCCTCCACTTT.